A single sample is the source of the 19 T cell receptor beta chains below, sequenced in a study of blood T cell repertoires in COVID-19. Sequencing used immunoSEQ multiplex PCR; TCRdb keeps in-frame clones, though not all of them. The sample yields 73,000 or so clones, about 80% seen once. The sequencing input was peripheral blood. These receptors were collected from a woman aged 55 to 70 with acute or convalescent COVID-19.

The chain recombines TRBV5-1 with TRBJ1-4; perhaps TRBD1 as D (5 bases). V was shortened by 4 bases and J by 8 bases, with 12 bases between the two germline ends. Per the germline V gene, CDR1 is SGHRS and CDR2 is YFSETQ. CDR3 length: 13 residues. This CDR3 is CASSTGLGEKLFF. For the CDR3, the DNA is TGCGCCAGCAGCACGGGACTTGGGGAAAAACTGTTTTTT.

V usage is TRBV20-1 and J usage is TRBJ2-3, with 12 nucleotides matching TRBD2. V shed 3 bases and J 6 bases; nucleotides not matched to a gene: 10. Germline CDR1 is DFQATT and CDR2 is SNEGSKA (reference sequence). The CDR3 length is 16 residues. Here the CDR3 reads CSASGASGGARDTQYF. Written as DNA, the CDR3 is TGCAGTGCTAGTGGGGCTAGCGGGGGGGCCAGGGATACGCAGTATTTT.

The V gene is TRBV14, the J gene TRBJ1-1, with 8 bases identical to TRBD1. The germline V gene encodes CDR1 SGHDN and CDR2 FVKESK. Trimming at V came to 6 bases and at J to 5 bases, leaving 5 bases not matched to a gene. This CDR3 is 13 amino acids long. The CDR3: CASRTGARTEAFF. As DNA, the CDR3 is TGTGCCAGCAGGACAGGGGCTAGGACTGAAGCTTTCTTT.

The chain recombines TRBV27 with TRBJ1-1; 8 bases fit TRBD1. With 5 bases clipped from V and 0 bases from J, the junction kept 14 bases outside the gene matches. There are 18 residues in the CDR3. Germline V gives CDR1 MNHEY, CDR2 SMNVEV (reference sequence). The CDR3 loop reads CASSLEYRGTNMNTEAFF. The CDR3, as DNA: TGTGCCAGCAGTCTGGAATACAGGGGGACCAACATGAACACTGAAGCTTTCTTT.

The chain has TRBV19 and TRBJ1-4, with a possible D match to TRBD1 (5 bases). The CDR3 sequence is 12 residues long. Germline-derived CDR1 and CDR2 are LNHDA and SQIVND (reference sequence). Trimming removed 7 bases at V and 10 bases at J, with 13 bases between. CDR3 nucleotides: TGTGCCAGTACACCTCAGGGTGGAAAACTGTTTTTT. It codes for CASTPQGGKLFF. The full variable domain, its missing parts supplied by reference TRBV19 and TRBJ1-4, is DGGITQSPKYLFRKEGQNVTLSCEQNLNHDAMYWYRQDPGQGLRLIYYSQIVNDFQKGDIAEGYSVSREKKESFPLTVTSAQKNPTAFYLCASTPQGGKLFFGSGTQLSVL.

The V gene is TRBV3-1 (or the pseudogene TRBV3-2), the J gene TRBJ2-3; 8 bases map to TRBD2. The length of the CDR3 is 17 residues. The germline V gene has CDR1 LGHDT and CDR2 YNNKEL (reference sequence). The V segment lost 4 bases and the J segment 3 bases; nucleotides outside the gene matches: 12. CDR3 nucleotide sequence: TGTGCCAGCAGCCCCTACGGGGGGGCGGTTGGAACAGATACGCAGTATTTT. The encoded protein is CASSPYGGAVGTDTQYF.

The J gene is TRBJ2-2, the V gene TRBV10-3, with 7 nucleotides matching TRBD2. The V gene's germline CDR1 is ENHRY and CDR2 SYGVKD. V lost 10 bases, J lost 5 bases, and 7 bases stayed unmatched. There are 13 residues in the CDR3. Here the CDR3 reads CATTREGTGELFF. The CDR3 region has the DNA TGTGCCACTACTAGGGAGGGGACCGGGGAGCTGTTTTTT.

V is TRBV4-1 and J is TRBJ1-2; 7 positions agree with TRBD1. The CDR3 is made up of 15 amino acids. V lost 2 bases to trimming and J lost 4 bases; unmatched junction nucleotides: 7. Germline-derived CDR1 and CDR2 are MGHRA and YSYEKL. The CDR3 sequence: CASSQTDREAYGYTF. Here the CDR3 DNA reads TGCGCCAGCAGCCAAACCGACAGGGAAGCCTATGGCTACACCTTC.

CDR3 sequence reads: CASSSRTTGTGNTIYF. CDR3 DNA: TGTGCCAGCAGCTCACGTACTACAGGGACTGGAAACACCATATATTTT. This chain uses TRBV11-1 with TRBJ1-3; a possible D gene is TRBD1 (6 bases). CDR3 size: 16 residues. The germline gives CDR1 SGHAT, CDR2 FQDESV (reference sequence). Deletions cut 4 bases from V and 2 bases from J, with 15 bases between.

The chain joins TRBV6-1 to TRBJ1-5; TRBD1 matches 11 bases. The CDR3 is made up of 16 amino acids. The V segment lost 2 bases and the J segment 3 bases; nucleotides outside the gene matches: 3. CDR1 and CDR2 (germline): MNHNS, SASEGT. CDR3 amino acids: CASSERTGGINQPQHF. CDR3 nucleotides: TGTGCCAGCAGTGAAAGGACAGGGGGCATCAATCAGCCCCAGCATTTT.

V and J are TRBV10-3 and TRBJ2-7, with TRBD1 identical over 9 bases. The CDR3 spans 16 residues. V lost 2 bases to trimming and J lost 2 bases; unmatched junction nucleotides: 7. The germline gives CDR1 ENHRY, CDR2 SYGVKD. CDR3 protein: CAISEPGQGSPYEQYF. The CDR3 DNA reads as TGTGCCATCAGTGAGCCTGGACAGGGGTCACCCTACGAGCAGTACTTC.

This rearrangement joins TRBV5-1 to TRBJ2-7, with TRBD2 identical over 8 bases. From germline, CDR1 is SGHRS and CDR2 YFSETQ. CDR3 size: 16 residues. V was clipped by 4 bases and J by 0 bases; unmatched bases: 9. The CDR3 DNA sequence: TGCGCCAGCAGCAGAGACGGGGGGGCTCGCTCCTACGAGCAGTACTTC. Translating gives CASSRDGGARSYEQYF.

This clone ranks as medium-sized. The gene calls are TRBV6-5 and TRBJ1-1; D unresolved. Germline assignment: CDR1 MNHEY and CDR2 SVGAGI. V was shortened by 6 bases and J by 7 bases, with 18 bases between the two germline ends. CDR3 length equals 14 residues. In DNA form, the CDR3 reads TGTGCCAGCAGCCTCAATTCCCTCGCGTTTGAAGCTTTCTTT. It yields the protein CASSLNSLAFEAFF.

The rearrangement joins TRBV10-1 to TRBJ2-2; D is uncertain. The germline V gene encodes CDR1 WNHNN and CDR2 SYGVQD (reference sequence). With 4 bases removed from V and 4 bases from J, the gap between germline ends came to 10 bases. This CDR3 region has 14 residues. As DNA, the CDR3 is TGCGCCAGCAGTGGTCTCGGTGGCACCGGGGAGCTGTTTTTT. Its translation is CASSGLGGTGELFF.

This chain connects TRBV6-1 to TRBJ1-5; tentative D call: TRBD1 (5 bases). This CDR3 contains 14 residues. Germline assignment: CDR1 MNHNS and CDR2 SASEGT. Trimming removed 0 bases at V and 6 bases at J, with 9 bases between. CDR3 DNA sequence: TGTGCCAGCAGTGAAGCGCAAGGGGTTCAGCCCCAGCATTTT. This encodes CASSEAQGVQPQHF.

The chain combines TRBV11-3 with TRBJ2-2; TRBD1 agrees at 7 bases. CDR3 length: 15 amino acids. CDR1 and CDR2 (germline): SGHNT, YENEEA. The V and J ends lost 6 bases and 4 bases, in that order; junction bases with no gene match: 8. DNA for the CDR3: TGTGCCAGCAGACGAGACAGGGTTAGCACCGGGGAGCTGTTTTTT. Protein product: CASRRDRVSTGELFF.

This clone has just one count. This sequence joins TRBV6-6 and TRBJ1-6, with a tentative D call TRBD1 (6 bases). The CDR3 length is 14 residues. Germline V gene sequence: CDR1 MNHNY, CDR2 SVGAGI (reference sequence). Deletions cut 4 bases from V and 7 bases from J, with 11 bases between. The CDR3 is CASSLGAANSPLHF. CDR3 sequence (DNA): TGTGCCAGCAGTTTGGGGGCAGCAAATTCACCCCTCCACTTT.

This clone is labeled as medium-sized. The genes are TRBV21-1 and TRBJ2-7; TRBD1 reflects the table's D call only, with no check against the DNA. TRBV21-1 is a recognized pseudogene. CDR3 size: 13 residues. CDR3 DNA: TGTGCCAGCAACCGGGGACAGGGCTACGAGCAGTACTTC. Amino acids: CASNRGQGYEQYF.

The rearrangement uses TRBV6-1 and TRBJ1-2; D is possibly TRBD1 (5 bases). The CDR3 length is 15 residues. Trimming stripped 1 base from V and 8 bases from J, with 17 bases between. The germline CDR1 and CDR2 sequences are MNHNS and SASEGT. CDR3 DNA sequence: TGTGCCAGCAGTGAAGAACCCGGGACTAATTCGGGCTACACCTTC. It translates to CASSEEPGTNSGYTF.